Listed below are T cell receptor beta chains from one sample, sequenced in a study of T cell responses to AZD1222 COVID-19 vaccine. Measured with immunoSEQ multiplex PCR; TCRdb has only the in-frame clones, and not every one. The sample has about 120,000 clones, about 90% seen once. Source: peripheral blood, taken on day 0 of AZD1222 vaccination. These receptors were obtained from an adult in good health. The CDR3 runs from the conserved cysteine through the conserved F or W. Fields, in order: J gene, clone size, D gene, V gene, CDR3 protein, CDR3 DNA. The D gene is left open where the match is weak. Some rows mark clone size as missing; the rest say once, few, many or name a class of expanded clone.

>TRBJ2-7|-|-|TRBV9
CASSVGQRSYEQYF
TGTGCCAGCAGCGTAGGGCAGCGATCCTACGAGCAGTACTTC
>TRBJ1-1|-|-|TRBV10-1
CASSKRRNTEAFF
TGCGCCAGCAGTAAGAGGCGGAACACTGAAGCTTTCTTT
>TRBJ1-2|-|-|TRBV12-3/TRBV12-4
CASSFVGYGYTF
TGTGCCAGCAGTTTTGTCGGGTATGGCTACACCTTC
>TRBJ1-2|-|TRBD1|TRBV28
CASSRQGLGYTF
TGTGCCAGCAGTCGACAGGGACTGGGCTACACCTTC
>TRBJ1-1|-|TRBD1|TRBV19
CASSAPGTEKAFF
TGTGCCAGTAGTGCCCCCGGGACAGAAAAAGCTTTCTTT
>TRBJ1-1|-|-|TRBV29-1
CSVEWEENTEAFF
TGCAGCGTTGAATGGGAAGAGAACACTGAAGCTTTCTTT
>TRBJ2-2|-|TRBD1|TRBV14
CASSRTGAAGELFF
TGTGCCAGCAGCCGTACAGGGGCGGCCGGGGAGCTGTTTTTT
>TRBJ1-1|-|-|TRBV2
CASKGNGNTEAFF
TGTGCCAGCAAAGGCAATGGGAACACTGAAGCTTTCTTT
>TRBJ1-1|-|-|TRBV5-4
CASSSSLGMNTEAFF
TGTGCCAGCAGCTCAAGTTTAGGAATGAACACTGAAGCTTTCTTT
>TRBJ2-7|-|-|TRBV30
CAWGVSSSYEQYF
TGTGCCTGGGGGGTCTCGAGCTCCTACGAGCAGTACTTC
>TRBJ2-2|once|TRBD1|TRBV5-1
CASRPDRGPNTGELFF
TGCGCCAGCAGACCGGACAGGGGACCGAACACCGGGGAGCTGTTTTTT
>TRBJ1-2|once|TRBD1|TRBV6-5
CASSSGTGNGYTF
TGTGCCAGCAGCTCCGGGACAGGGAATGGCTACACCTTC
>TRBJ2-5|-|-|TRBV5-1
CASSLGQEETQYF
TGCGCCAGCAGCTTGGGACAGGAAGAGACCCAGTACTTC
>TRBJ2-7|-|TRBD1|TRBV30
CAWSVLGQYSYEQYF
TGTGCCTGGAGTGTACTGGGACAGTACTCCTACGAGCAGTACTTC
>TRBJ2-7|-|-|TRBV7-2
CASSYLGPLYEQYF
TGTGCCAGCAGCTACTTGGGGCCCCTCTACGAGCAGTACTTC
>TRBJ1-1|-|TRBD1|TRBV11-2
CASSSQGPFPEAFF
TGTGCCAGCAGCTCACAGGGGCCGTTCCCCGAAGCTTTCTTT
>TRBJ1-5|-|-|TRBV30
CAWGAPGPYYSNQPQHF
TGTGCCTGGGGGGCCCCAGGGCCGTATTATAGCAATCAGCCCCAGCATTTT
>TRBJ1-2|-|TRBD1|TRBV19
CASSQQGIYGYTF
TGTGCCAGTAGTCAACAGGGGATCTATGGCTACACCTTC
>TRBJ1-1|-|-|TRBV28
CASILTSVAFF
TGTGCCAGCATCCTAACCTCAGTCGCTTTCTTT
>TRBJ1-5|-|TRBD1|TRBV7-2
CASSSQGQGVPQPQHF
TGTGCCAGCAGCTCCCAGGGACAGGGCGTGCCTCAGCCCCAGCATTTT
>TRBJ1-2|-|-|TRBV9
CASSVLGGTNYGYTF
TGTGCCAGCAGCGTCTTAGGAGGAACTAACTATGGCTACACCTTC
>TRBJ1-6|-|TRBD1|TRBV30
CAWSVPGTGGSPLHF
TGTGCCTGGAGTGTACCTGGGACAGGGGGTTCACCCCTCCACTTT
>TRBJ1-3|-|-|TRBV9
CASTKDGETGNTIYF
TGTGCCAGCACAAAGGACGGGGAAACTGGAAACACCATATATTTT
>TRBJ2-1|-|-|TRBV13
CASSQGGVRYNEQFF
TGTGCCAGCAGCCAGGGGGGGGTCCGATACAATGAGCAGTTCTTC
>TRBJ2-7|-|-|TRBV15
CATSRDQVGQEQYF
TGTGCCACCAGCAGAGATCAGGTGGGTCAAGAGCAGTACTTC
>TRBJ1-4|-|-|TRBV7-9
CAGTNRGEINEKLFF
TGTGCCGGCACTAACCGAGGGGAAATTAATGAAAAACTGTTTTTT
>TRBJ1-5|-|-|TRBV5-4
CASSLRPDSNQPQHF
TGTGCCAGCAGCTTGCGCCCAGACAGCAATCAGCCCCAGCATTTT
>TRBJ2-1|-|-|TRBV11-1
CASNRAGATYNEQFF
TGTGCCAGCAACCGGGCAGGGGCAACCTACAATGAGCAGTTCTTC
>TRBJ1-2|-|TRBD1|TRBV10-1
CARGQGSSRNYYYGYTF
TGCGCCAGGGGACAGGGAAGTTCCCGAAACTACTACTATGGCTACACCTTC
>TRBJ1-6|-|-|TRBV18
CASSRGLGNSPLHF
TGTGCCAGCTCTCGGGGGCTGGGAAATTCACCCCTCCACTTT
>TRBJ2-5|once|TRBD2|TRBV9
CASSLTLAGGQETQYF
TGTGCCAGCAGCCTTACGTTAGCGGGGGGCCAAGAGACCCAGTACTTC
>TRBJ2-7|few|-|TRBV28
CASSLTDSLGSAEQYF
TGTGCCAGCAGTTTAACAGACAGCCTAGGGTCTGCCGAGCAGTACTTC
>TRBJ1-1|-|-|TRBV18
CASSPGGRGEAFF
TGTGCCAGCTCACCAGGGGGCAGGGGTGAAGCTTTCTTT
>TRBJ1-1|-|-|TRBV27
CASSFWGGWNTEAFF
TGTGCCAGCAGTTTTTGGGGGGGATGGAACACTGAAGCTTTCTTT
>TRBJ1-5|-|-|TRBV6-4
CASSPQGGNQPQHF
TGTGCCAGCAGTCCACAGGGTGGTAATCAGCCCCAGCATTTT
>TRBJ1-2|-|-|TRBV29-1
CSVVSGNRGYTF
TGCAGCGTTGTTTCAGGGAATCGGGGCTACACCTTC
>TRBJ1-2|many|-|TRBV28
CASTRDGAYGYTF
TGTGCCAGCACTCGGGACGGAGCCTATGGCTACACCTTC
>TRBJ2-5|-|-|TRBV5-1
CASSPGGETQYF
TGCGCCAGCAGCCCAGGGGGGGAGACCCAGTACTTC
>TRBJ1-1|-|-|TRBV7-9
CASSLRTTNTEAFF
TGTGCCAGCAGCCTGCGGACAACGAACACTGAAGCTTTCTTT
>TRBJ1-2|-|-|TRBV21-1
CASSKARRPFYGYTF
TGTGCCAGCAGCAAAGCGAGGAGACCTTTCTATGGCTACACCTTC
>TRBJ2-2|-|-|TRBV5-1
CASSPGTTNTGELFF
TGCGCCAGCAGCCCAGGGACCACGAACACCGGGGAGCTGTTTTTT